Presented here are 28 T cell receptor beta chains from one specimen sequenced in a study of T cell repertoires in cytomegalovirus infection (dated by TCRdb to the late 2010s). The run used an Illumina HiSeq 1500. TCRdb redid the processing of the public reads, applying fastp at Q25 and MiXCR, and retained in-frame beta chains. One record per CDR3 amino acid sequence lists the most common genes and DNA. For this sample the table gives about 260,000 distinct CDR3 sequences, of which 12% to 15% were detected only once. The ten largest make up roughly 8.7% of the sample. Sequenced material: PBMCs. The receptors shown here come from a human donor in good health (CMV status not recorded). Some clones in this sample may be carry-over from other donors' samples.

This clonotype has only a few counts. This sequence joins TRBV11-2 and TRBJ1-6; D is unclear. Trimming stripped 6 bases from V and 5 bases from J, with 5 bases between. The CDR3 covers 12 residues. Germline values: CDR1 SGHAT, CDR2 FQNNGV. CDR3 DNA sequence: TGTGCCAGCAGTGCCCATAATTCACCCCTCCACTTT. Encoded protein: CASSAHNSPLHF.

The genes are TRBV29-1 and TRBJ2-2; 7 positions agree with TRBD1. The CDR3 spans 15 residues. Germline V gene lookup returns CDR1 SQVTM and CDR2 ANQGSEA. The J segment lost 0 bases and the V segment lost 4 bases, leaving 5 bases of the junction unmatched. The CDR3 bases are TGCAGCGTTGCCCGGGACAGCGCGAACACCGGGGAGCTGTTTTTT. Amino acids: CSVARDSANTGELFF.

In this sample, this clonotype turned up many times. This rearrangement joins TRBV7-2 to TRBJ1-1; 8 positions match TRBD1. Germline V gives CDR1 SGHTA, CDR2 FQGNSA. The CDR3 covers 14 residues. The J segment lost 9 bases and the V segment lost 4 bases, leaving 10 bases of the junction unmatched. In nucleotides, the CDR3 is TGTGCCAGCAGCTCACCCAGGACAGGGTCGAAAGCTTTCTTT. Translating it yields CASSSPRTGSKAFF.

With regard to this clonotype: Given a much more abundant clone one base away, this may be a read error. The chain links TRBV4-3 to TRBJ2-1; 11 bases agree with TRBD2. Losses at the gene ends were 3 bases for V and 8 bases for J; bases not matched to a gene: 18. From germline, CDR1 is LGHNA and CDR2 YSLEER. CDR3 size: 19 residues. CDR3 coding DNA: TGCGCCAGCAGCCACTTAACAGGGGCGTTTAGCGGGAGGGTCCATGAGCAGTTCTTC. Protein sequence: CASSHLTGAFSGRVHEQFF.

This clonotype was recorded at least ten times. This rearrangement joins TRBV5-1 to TRBJ2-3; D not certain. Trimming cost V 0 bases and J 4 bases, with 12 bases left between them. This CDR3 is 15 amino acids long. Per germline, CDR1 SGHRS and CDR2 YFSETQ. CDR3 DNA: TGCGCCAGCAGCTTGGAGGGCAGATACTCAGATACGCAGTATTTT. Translated: CASSLEGRYSDTQYF.

This clonotype came up many times. The chain joins TRBV6-2 or TRBV6-3 to TRBJ1-1; no firm D call. Germline V gene data show CDR1 as MNHEY and CDR2 as SVGEGT. V lost 8 bases, J lost 7 bases, and 14 bases lay in between. This CDR3 spans 12 amino acids. In DNA form, the CDR3 reads TGTGCCAGCGGGGTCAGTGGACTTGAAGCTTTCTTT. Translating it yields CASGVSGLEAFF.

This chain links TRBV5-1 with TRBJ2-5, with a weak D call TRBD1 (6 bases). Germline V lookup: CDR1 SGHRS, CDR2 YFSETQ. V was pared by 0 bases and J by 6 bases, with 12 bases between. The CDR3 covers 14 residues. The CDR3 DNA sequence: TGCGCCAGCAGCTTGGAAGCAGGGGTTAAGACCCAGTACTTC. Translation gives CASSLEAGVKTQYF.

This clonotype was seen at least ten times. The gene calls are TRBV28 and TRBJ2-7; a possible D gene is TRBD1 (5 bases). The germline V gene encodes CDR1 MDHEN and CDR2 SYDVKM. CDR3 length: 15 amino acids. V was clipped by 8 bases and J by 4 bases, with 21 bases between them. CDR3 bases: TGTGCCAGCTCAGTTTTCAGGGATCGATTTTACGAGCAGTACTTC. Residues: CASSVFRDRFYEQYF.

This clonotype was observed a few times. This chain uses TRBV28 with TRBJ1-5; the D gene is possibly TRBD1 (6 bases). With 3 bases removed from V and 2 bases from J, the gap between germline ends came to 11 bases. Germline V gene lookup returns CDR1 MDHEN and CDR2 SYDVKM. CDR3 size: 15 residues. The CDR3 here is CASSFASGGNQPQHF. In DNA form, the CDR3 reads TGTGCCAGCAGTTTTGCGTCAGGGGGCAATCAGCCCCAGCATTTT.

The chain employs TRBV13 and TRBJ1-1; 9 bases align to TRBD1. V shed 1 base, J shed 2 bases, and the junction held 8 bases outside the gene matches. The CDR3 extends over 17 amino acids. Per germline, CDR1 PRHDT and CDR2 FYEKMQ (reference sequence). In DNA form, the CDR3 reads TGTGCCAGCAGCTTAGTGGGACAGGGACCCACTAACACTGAAGCTTTCTTT. Residues: CASSLVGQGPTNTEAFF.

This clonotype was observed a handful of times. J is TRBJ2-5 and V is TRBV28, with 8 positions matching TRBD1. Trimming removed 2 bases from V and 3 bases from J; junction bases left unmatched: 5. The CDR3 spans 15 residues. Germline-derived CDR1 and CDR2 are MDHEN and SYDVKM. The CDR3 region has the DNA TGTGCCAGCAGTTTACCAGGGGGCAAGGAAGAGACCCAGTACTTC. This codes for CASSLPGGKEETQYF.

CDR3 coding DNA: TGTGCCAGCACAAAGAGGCAGACCCCCTACGAGCAGTACTTC. It yields the protein CASTKRQTPYEQYF. The J gene is TRBJ2-7, the V gene TRBV28; no firm D call. Trimming took 7 bases from V and 2 from J, leaving 15 bases between them. This CDR3 contains 14 residues. Germline V lookup: CDR1 MDHEN, CDR2 SYDVKM.

There are a few counts of this clonotype. The chain has TRBV4-1 and TRBJ1-4; TRBD1 matches at 9 bases. Germline CDR1 is MGHRA and CDR2 is YSYEKL. Unmatched junction bases numbered 5, after V lost 2 bases and J lost 7 bases. The CDR3 consists of 15 residues. For the CDR3, the DNA is TGCGCCAGCAGCCAAAGACAGGGGGAGGCTGAAAAACTGTTTTTT. It encodes CASSQRQGEAEKLFF.

This clonotype has just a few counts. This rearrangement joins TRBV6-6 to TRBJ2-7, with 7 nucleotides matching TRBD1. This CDR3 is built from 14 residues. V was clipped by 7 bases and J by 6 bases; unmatched bases: 12. Germline loops: CDR1 MNHNY, CDR2 SVGAGI (reference sequence). CDR3 protein: CASTHKGAQSEQYF. CDR3 coding DNA: TGTGCCAGCACTCACAAGGGGGCCCAATCCGAGCAGTACTTC.

The rearrangement uses TRBV20-1 and TRBJ2-2; 8 nucleotides align to TRBD1. The CDR3 covers 16 residues. CDR1 and CDR2 from the germline V gene are DFQATT and SNEGSKA (reference sequence). The ends lost 3 bases at V and 6 bases at J; junction bases unmatched: 12. The CDR3 sequence is CSASSRQGRFSGELFF. The DNA for the CDR3 is TGCAGTGCTAGTTCCCGACAGGGGAGATTCTCCGGGGAGCTGTTTTTT.

This chain joins TRBV7-9 and TRBJ2-1, with a weak D call TRBD2 (5 bases). This CDR3 is built from 17 residues. From germline, CDR1 is SEHNR and CDR2 FQNEAQ (reference sequence). V was shortened by 2 bases and J by 0 bases, with 14 bases between the two germline ends. The CDR3 DNA reads as TGTGCCAGCAGCTTACCGGTTGGGAGCGGCTCCTACAATGAGCAGTTCTTC. As protein: CASSLPVGSGSYNEQFF.

This clonotype was detected ten times or more. The chain has TRBV7-3 and TRBJ2-5, with 7 bases aligning to TRBD1. The CDR3 runs 15 residues. The V gene's germline CDR1 is SGHTA and CDR2 FQGTGA. J gave up 2 bases and V 4 bases, and 7 bases lay outside the gene matches. The CDR3 is CASSYSGGPQETQYF. The CDR3 DNA sequence: TGTGCCAGCAGCTACTCAGGGGGACCACAAGAGACCCAGTACTTC.

This clonotype has a handful of counts. V gene TRBV2 combines with J gene TRBJ2-1; a weak D match, TRBD2 (5 bases). CDR3 length: 16 amino acids. With 1 base removed from V and 0 bases from J, the gap between germline ends came to 10 bases. The germline CDR1 and CDR2 sequences are SNHLY and FYNNEI. Here the CDR3 reads CASSEVGVGSYNEQFF. DNA of the CDR3: TGTGCCAGCAGTGAAGTCGGGGTGGGCTCCTACAATGAGCAGTTCTTC.

This clonotype was counted ten times or more. The gene calls are TRBV20-1 and TRBJ2-5; the D is unclear. This CDR3 contains 14 residues. Trimming removed 6 bases from V and 7 bases from J, with 21 bases in between. Germline V gives CDR1 DFQATT, CDR2 SNEGSKA (reference sequence). For the CDR3, the DNA is TGCAGTGCAACCTTACCTCGAGCCCCGAGGACCCAGTACTTC. It translates to CSATLPRAPRTQYF.

A remark on this clonotype: A much larger clone lies one base from this, so it may be a read error. This rearrangement joins TRBV7-8 to TRBJ1-2; D is unresolved. The CDR3 length is 13 residues. The germline CDR1 and CDR2 sequences are SGHVS and FQNEAQ. CDR3 sequence: CASSPLLGYGFTF. CDR3 in DNA: TGTGCCAGCAGCCCCCTCTTGGGGTATGGCTTCACCTTC.

Comment on this clonotype: This is likely a read error, given that the CDR3 carries no conserved phenylalanine or tryptophan at its end. The chain is built from TRBV7-3 and TRBJ1-2, with TRBD1 matching over 10 bases. This CDR3 is built from 14 residues. Germline trimming cut 6 bases from V and 2 bases from J; bases unmatched to any gene: 3. CDR1 and CDR2 from the germline V gene are SGHTA and FQGTGA. The CDR3 sequence: CASSPGQGNYGYTL. CDR3 sequence (DNA): TGTGCCAGCAGTCCGGGACAGGGGAACTATGGCTACACCCTC.

V usage is TRBV20-1 and J usage is TRBJ2-7; 11 bases fit TRBD2. Germline trimming cut 0 bases from V and 2 bases from J; bases unmatched to any gene: 3. Germline assignment: CDR1 DFQATT and CDR2 SNEGSKA (reference sequence). CDR3 length equals 15 residues. This chain's CDR3 is CSARDPSGGPYEQYF. The CDR3 coding sequence is TGCAGTGCTAGAGACCCTAGCGGGGGGCCCTACGAGCAGTACTTC.

The CDR3 region is CASSEGQGAKNIQYF. In nucleotides, the CDR3 is TGTGCCAGCAGTGAAGGGCAGGGGGCGAAAAACATTCAGTACTTC. The rearrangement links TRBV2 to TRBJ2-4; TRBD1 agrees at 8 bases. J lost 4 bases, V lost 1 base, and 3 bases had no gene match. The germline gives CDR1 SNHLY, CDR2 FYNNEI. This CDR3 has 15 amino acids.

This clonotype was seen a few times. The chain uses TRBV5-4 and TRBJ2-1; 11 positions agree with TRBD2. CDR1 and CDR2 (germline): SGHNT, YYREEE (reference sequence). The CDR3 extends over 15 amino acids. The trim removed 4 bases at V and 4 bases at J, leaving 4 bases unmatched. CDR3 sequence reads: CASSELAGVYNEQFF. The CDR3 DNA sequence: TGTGCCAGCAGCGAACTAGCGGGGGTGTACAATGAGCAGTTCTTC.

The rearrangement uses TRBV6-6 and TRBJ1-6; no reliable D call. Germline V gene data show CDR1 as MNHNY and CDR2 as SVGAGI (reference sequence). V lost 0 bases and J lost 7, with 16 bases in between. The CDR3 length is 17 residues. For the CDR3, the DNA is TGTGCCAGCAGTTACTCGACGAGCGGCAGAGCAAATTCACCCCTCCACTTT. It translates to CASSYSTSGRANSPLHF.

This clonotype was seen more than once but under ten times. V is TRBV7-3 and J is TRBJ2-4, with 9 bases lining up with TRBD2. Germline CDR1 SGHTA, CDR2 FQGTGA. V trimming: 5 bases; J trimming: 0 bases; junction bases outside the gene matches: 20. This CDR3 region has 21 residues. The CDR3 DNA follows: TGTGCCAGCAGCCCCGGAACGGGACGGACTAGCGATTTCCTAGCCAAAAACATTCAGTACTTC. Translation: CASSPGTGRTSDFLAKNIQYF.

This clonotype was counted at least ten times. V gene TRBV20-1 combines with J gene TRBJ2-7; D is perhaps TRBD1 (5 bases). The CDR3 has 14 residues. Germline V gene data show CDR1 as DFQATT and CDR2 as SNEGSKA (reference sequence). Trimming cost V 5 bases and J 7 bases, with 21 bases left between them. This CDR3 is CSAGKDSVGDEQYF. The CDR3 DNA reads TGCAGTGCTGGGAAAGATTCGGTAGGGGATGAGCAGTACTTC.

This clonotype was seen repeatedly, ten times or more. The rearrangement uses TRBV10-3 and TRBJ1-2, with a possible D match to TRBD1 (6 bases). The length of the CDR3 is 13 residues. The ends were cut back, 5 bases at V and 2 bases at J, with 9 bases in the middle. From germline, CDR1 is ENHRY and CDR2 SYGVKD. CDR3 loop: CAISSGTNYGYTF. Here the CDR3 DNA reads TGTGCCATCAGTTCCGGGACAAACTATGGCTACACCTTC.